This T cell receptor beta chain was captured by sequencing in a study of blood T cell repertoires in COVID-19 (TCRdb year 2020). With respect to the entire study: The collaborator samples originated in the United States, Italy and Spain and spanned the acute and convalescent phases of COVID-19. The samples were drawn from the first 160 participants of the ongoing ImmuneRACE study and from some 1,300 subjects provided by 6 global collaborators. The sample metadata nearly always contained a de-identified subject ID, COVID-19 status, age in years and sex. The material from the prospective study consisted of cDNA or gDNA derived from T cells, B-cell-depleted T cells, or PBMCs. Deeply sampled blood TCRbeta repertoires from subjects exposed to, actively infected with, or recovered from COVID-19 were included in the dataset. Where available, HLA class I and class II types were obtained from metadata supplied by the sample provider rather than from assay-based typing. The repertoires were released in a freely available public database intended as a resource for research on the immune response to SARS-CoV-2. Study-wide conclusions, independent of this receptor: Clinical and demographic metadata were provided uncurated, with the amount varying by source and participant.

Concerning this clone itself: Its antigen is not yet known. Per-base qualities were not stored, and no clone one base away is much larger.

TCRbeta CDR3 regions were amplified from genomic DNA using the immunoSEQ Assay, a bias-controlled multiplex PCR. The published analysis was carried out like this. Within the assay, amplification of reference gene primers was used to estimate how many nucleated cells each sample contained. To quantify the absolute abundance of each unique TCRbeta CDR3 rearrangement, sequence reads were collapsed and filtered. For each sample, productive Simpson clonality was calculated by taking the square root of Simpson's diversity index across productive rearrangements. Here the immuneACCESS table is served through TCRdb, limited to in-frame sequences with V and J called. Missing clones are a known gap in these copies; in checked studies unresolved V genes cover under half, and the rest lacks a known reason. V and J calls and clone size come straight from that table; D and trimming were deduced from the DNA. The table for this sample lists some 250,000 clones; under 90% of them were counted only once. The top ten hold 15% to 17% of the sample.

Spanning cysteine to phenylalanine, the CDR3 consists of 14 amino acids. The kept DNA is CDR3 alone, 42 bases in frame from the first base. V is pruned by 4 bases and J by 8 bases, leaving 9 bases of the junction without a gene match. Based on the germline V gene, the CDR1 and CDR2 sequences are SGHRS and YFSETQ. Participants in the prospective study were enrolled through a virtual design, were aged about 18 to 90 years, and lived in 24 United States geographic areas. Cohort assignment in the prospective study relied on participant-reported clinical history from a screening survey and a study questionnaire. ImmuneRACE Cohort 3 recovered participants were defined by two consecutive negative NP/OP PCR tests, healthcare professional clearance, or symptom resolution. Mobile phlebotomists in the prospective study collected whole blood, serum and a nasopharyngeal or oropharyngeal swab from every participant. Additional blood draws and questionnaires over an approximately 2-month period could optionally be provided by prospective study participants. Blood samples from the prospective study were shipped frozen or at room temperature prior to DNA extraction.

The V and J genes are TRBV5-1 and TRBJ2-1, with 7 bases aligning to TRBD1. Input material: PBMCs or T cells enriched from blood (not recorded which). This clonotype originated in a man between 18 and 35 years old who had recovered from COVID-19. The DNA is TGCGCCAGCAGCGTACAGACAGGGATGGATGAGCAGTTCTTC. Its amino acids are CASSVQTGMDEQFF.